The 18 T cell receptor beta chains given below trace back to one sample, sequenced in a study of CD4 T cells in relation to SARS-CoV-2 and coronaviruses. The unexposed donors gave CD4+ T cells in about 2011-2019, prior to COVID-19. CD4+ T cells were isolated from the cells after around 11 days of culture. The assay was immunoSEQ multiplex PCR, and TCRdb's table has in-frame clones only and misses some. The sample consists of approximately 14,000 clones, roughly three quarters of them appearing once. No cognate antigen is known for these TCRs. Sequencing input: CD4+ T cells from PBMCs, cultured in vitro. The receptors originated from a human donor in good health.

The chain uses TRBV2 and TRBJ2-7; D is possibly TRBD1 (5 bases). Germline V CDR1 and CDR2: SNHLY, FYNNEI. V was pared by 8 bases and J by 6 bases, with 14 bases between. The CDR3 has 12 residues. The CDR3 coding sequence is TGTGCCAGCTACGCAGGGAAGGGCGAGCAGTACTTC. It translates to CASYAGKGEQYF.

J is TRBJ1-1 and V is TRBV19; no definite D call. In germline, CDR1 is LNHDA, CDR2 SQIVND (reference sequence). V was shortened by 0 bases and J by 3 bases, with 5 bases between the two germline ends. The length of the CDR3 is 13 residues. CDR3 nucleotide sequence: TGTGCCAGTAGTATAGATCCCGACACTGAAGCTTTCTTT. It codes for CASSIDPDTEAFF.

V gene TRBV30 combines with J gene TRBJ1-1; no clear D. The CDR3 is 13 residues long. Germline V gene sequence: CDR1 GTSNPN, CDR2 SVGIG (reference sequence). V was shortened by 4 bases and J by 4 bases, with 13 bases between the two germline ends. The CDR3 region is CAWNRDTPTEAFF. The CDR3 DNA is TGTGCCTGGAATAGAGACACACCCACTGAAGCTTTCTTT.

The chain combines TRBV5-1 with TRBJ1-2; 7 bases are a match to TRBD1. CDR3 length equals 13 residues. Unmatched junction bases numbered 6, after V lost 4 bases and J lost 6 bases. CDR1 SGHRS and CDR2 YFSETQ come from the germline V gene. The CDR3 spells CASSLGTENGYTF. Here the CDR3 DNA reads TGCGCCAGCAGCCTCGGGACAGAGAATGGCTACACCTTC.

V and J are TRBV5-1 and TRBJ2-1; tentatively, D is TRBD2 (5 bases). This CDR3 is built from 15 residues. The germline V and J ends were trimmed by 0 bases and 8 bases, with 15 bases remaining between them. Per germline, CDR1 SGHRS and CDR2 YFSETQ. As DNA, the CDR3 is TGCGCCAGCAGCTTGGAACCCCTAGGAGGAGATGAGCAGTTCTTC. It encodes CASSLEPLGGDEQFF.

The gene calls are TRBV6-5 and TRBJ2-5; D possibly corresponds to TRBD1 (8 bases). Deletions cut 4 bases from V and 4 bases from J, with 13 bases between. Germline values: CDR1 MNHEY, CDR2 SVGAGI. There are 14 residues in the CDR3. The CDR3: CASSLQGGGETQYF. For the CDR3, the DNA is TGTGCCAGCAGTTTACAGGGGGGGGGAGAGACCCAGTACTTC.

This clone has just one count. V gene TRBV27 combines with J gene TRBJ2-3, with TRBD2 matching 9 bases. Trimming took 10 bases from V and 8 from J; bases not matched to a gene: 13. CDR1 and CDR2 (germline): MNHEY, SMNVEV (reference sequence). The CDR3 runs to 14 residues. CDR3 in amino acids: CATKSGTSSVTQYF. CDR3 nucleotide sequence: TGTGCCACCAAGTCCGGGACTAGCAGCGTTACGCAGTATTTT.

The chain combines TRBV19 with TRBJ1-1; D might be TRBD1 (6 bases). This CDR3 is built from 14 residues. Germline CDR1 and CDR2: LNHDA and SQIVND (reference sequence). V was cut by 5 bases and J by 0 bases, with 10 bases left in between. CDR3 bases: TGTGCCAGTAGTGCCAGGGGAATGAACACTGAAGCTTTCTTT. This gives the protein CASSARGMNTEAFF.

This chain connects TRBV7-9 to TRBJ2-1; D remains unclear. CDR3 size: 16 residues. The V and J ends lost 5 bases and 5 bases respectively, with 19 bases between them. The germline gives CDR1 SEHNR, CDR2 FQNEAQ (reference sequence). CDR3 in DNA: TGTGCCAGCAGCCTCCCCGTTACAGATTACCACAATGAGCAGTTCTTC. This encodes CASSLPVTDYHNEQFF.

This chain uses TRBV3-1 (or the pseudogene TRBV3-2) with TRBJ2-7; possibly TRBD1 or TRBD2 for D (6 bases each). The V gene lost 3 bases and the J gene lost 1 base, with 16 bases spanning the gap. The CDR3 covers 16 residues. Per the germline V gene, CDR1 is LGHDT and CDR2 is YNNKEL (reference sequence). In DNA, the CDR3 is TGTGCCAGCAGCCATTTAAGGGGGGAGCCATCCTACGAGCAGTACTTC. Translated: CASSHLRGEPSYEQYF.

This chain uses TRBV15 with TRBJ2-1; 10 bases align to TRBD2. This CDR3 contains 17 residues. Germline V gene sequence: CDR1 LNHNV, CDR2 YYDKDF (reference sequence). Losses at the gene ends were 3 bases for V and 6 bases for J; bases not matched to a gene: 11. CDR3 sequence (DNA): TGTGCCACCAGCAGCCCCTCGACTAGCGGGCGGTTCAATGAGCAGTTCTTC. The encoded protein is CATSSPSTSGRFNEQFF.

The CDR3 DNA follows: TGCGCCAGCAGCCCCTACGGGGGCCGGGGGGAGACCCAGTACTTC. Residues: CASSPYGGRGETQYF. J is TRBJ2-5 and V is TRBV4-1, with D tentatively TRBD1 or TRBD2 (6 bases each). V gave up 4 bases and J gave up 5 bases, with 17 bases separating them. CDR1 is MGHRA and CDR2 is YSYEKL in the germline V gene. The CDR3 is 15 residues long.

The CDR3 sequence is CASSEASLGNEQFF. The DNA of the CDR3 is TGTGCCAGCAGTGAAGCGAGCCTAGGCAATGAGCAGTTCTTC. V and J are TRBV2 and TRBJ2-1; D remains unclear. The CDR3 consists of 14 residues. Germline-derived CDR1 and CDR2 are SNHLY and FYNNEI. V was clipped by 0 bases and J by 6 bases, with 9 bases between them.

In regard to this clone: An end of the junction differs from the germline gene, which may be a read error. J is TRBJ1-1 and V is TRBV28; D remains unclear. From germline, CDR1 is MDHEN and CDR2 SYDVKM. The CDR3 length is 12 residues. The CDR3 DNA is TGTGCCAGCAGTTCTCTGAACGCTGAAGCTTTCTTT. Its translation: CASSSLNAEAFF.

This clone was found a few times. The rearrangement uses TRBV10-1 and TRBJ1-4; the D gene is possibly TRBD1 (5 bases). V lost 6 bases, J lost 8 bases, and 19 bases lay in between. Germline V gene data show CDR1 as WNHNN and CDR2 as SYGVQD (reference sequence). CDR3 length equals 15 residues. CDR3 bases: TGCGCCAGCAGCCCCTCGGGGCACGAGACAGAAAAACTGTTTTTT. Translating it yields CASSPSGHETEKLFF.

This clone has just one count. The rearrangement joins TRBV30 to TRBJ2-7; D gene ambiguous. Germline lookup yields CDR1 GTSNPN and CDR2 SVGIG (reference sequence). The CDR3 is 14 amino acids. Trimming left V 0 bases short and J 2 bases short, with 11 bases between. Here the CDR3 reads CAWSVFSGPYEQYF. In DNA, the CDR3 is TGTGCCTGGAGTGTCTTCAGTGGACCCTACGAGCAGTACTTC.

This clone was detected a few times. The chain couples TRBV5-1 to TRBJ1-6, with D possibly matching TRBD1 (6 bases). Trimming took 3 bases from V and 7 from J, leaving 11 bases between them. The CDR3 extends over 14 amino acids. From germline, CDR1 is SGHRS and CDR2 YFSETQ. The CDR3 spells CASSSRGDNSPLHF. The CDR3 DNA reads TGCGCCAGCAGCTCAAGGGGGGACAATTCACCCCTCCACTTT.

J is TRBJ2-5 and V is TRBV5-1, with D possibly matching TRBD1 (6 bases). V gave up 2 bases and J gave up 0 bases, with 11 bases separating them. CDR1 SGHRS and CDR2 YFSETQ come from the germline V gene. This CDR3 is 15 amino acids long. DNA for the CDR3: TGCGCCAGCAGCTTCGGTCAGGGGTACCAAGAGACCCAGTACTTC. It yields the protein CASSFGQGYQETQYF.